The present T cell receptor beta chain was sequenced within a study of siplizumab effects on memory and regulatory T cells. Assayed TCR templates numbered 90,000 to 100,000 for each sample. Only in-frame clones appear in the TCRdb table, and some are missing; sequencing was by immunoSEQ multiplex PCR. The sample has roughly 62,000 clones, roughly 78% seen once. Study results and limitations: Siplizumab brought about a significant reduction in alloreactive sequences traceable to unstimulated CD4+ memory cells. It was not possible to assign a naive or memory phenotype to roughly 80-95% of proliferating CD4+ or CD8+ clones.

Where three donor pairs were concerned, the unstimulated naive, memory, effector memory and TEMRA subsets underwent sequencing. To note about this clone: Its specificity is unknown.

CDR1 is MNHEY, CDR2 SMNVEV, per germline (reference sequence). V lost 8 bases, J lost 2 bases, and 15 bases lay in between. This CDR3 region has 14 residues. Sequencing input: memory CD4+ T cells sorted from blood. The chain couples TRBV27 to TRBJ2-5; D might be TRBD2 (6 bases). The sequence derives from a human donor in good health. Here the CDR3 reads CASWTMSQQETQYF. The CDR3 DNA reads as TGTGCCAGCTGGACTATGAGCCAACAAGAGACCCAGTACTTC.